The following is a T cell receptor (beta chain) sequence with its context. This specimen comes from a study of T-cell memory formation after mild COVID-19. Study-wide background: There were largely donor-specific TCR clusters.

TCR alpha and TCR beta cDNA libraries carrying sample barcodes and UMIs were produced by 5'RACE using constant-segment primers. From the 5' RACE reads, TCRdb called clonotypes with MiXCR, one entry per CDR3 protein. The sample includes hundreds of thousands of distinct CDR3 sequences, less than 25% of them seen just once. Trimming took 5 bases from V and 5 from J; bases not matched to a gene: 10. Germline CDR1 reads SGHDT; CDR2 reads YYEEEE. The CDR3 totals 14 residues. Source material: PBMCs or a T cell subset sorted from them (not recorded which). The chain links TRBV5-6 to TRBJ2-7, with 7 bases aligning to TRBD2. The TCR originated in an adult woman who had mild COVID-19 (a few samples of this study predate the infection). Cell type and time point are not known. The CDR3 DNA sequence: TGTGCCAGCAGGCGCGGGAGAGGTTGGGACGAGCAGTACTTC. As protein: CASRRGRGWDEQYF.